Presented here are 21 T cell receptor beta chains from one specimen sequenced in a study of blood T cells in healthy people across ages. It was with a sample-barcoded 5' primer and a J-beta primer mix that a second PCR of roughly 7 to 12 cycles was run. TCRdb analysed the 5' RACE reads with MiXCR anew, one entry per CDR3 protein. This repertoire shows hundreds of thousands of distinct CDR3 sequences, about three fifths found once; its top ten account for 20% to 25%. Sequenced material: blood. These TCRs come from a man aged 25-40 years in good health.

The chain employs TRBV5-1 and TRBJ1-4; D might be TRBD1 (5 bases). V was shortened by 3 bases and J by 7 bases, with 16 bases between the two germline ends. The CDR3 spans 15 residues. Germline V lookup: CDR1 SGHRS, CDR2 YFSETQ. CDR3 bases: TGCGCCAGCAGCTCGGAGGGGATATCGGGTGAAAAACTGTTTTTT. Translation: CASSSEGISGEKLFF.

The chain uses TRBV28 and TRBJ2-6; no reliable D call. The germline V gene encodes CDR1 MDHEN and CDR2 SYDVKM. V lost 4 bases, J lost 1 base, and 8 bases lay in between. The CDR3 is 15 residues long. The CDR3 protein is CASSSRPSGANVLTF. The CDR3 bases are TGTGCCAGCAGTTCACGACCTTCTGGGGCCAACGTCCTGACTTTC.

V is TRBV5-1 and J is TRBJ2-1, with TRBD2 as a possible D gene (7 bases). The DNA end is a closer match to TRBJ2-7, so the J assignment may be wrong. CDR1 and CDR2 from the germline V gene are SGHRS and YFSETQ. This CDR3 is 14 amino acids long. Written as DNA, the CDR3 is TGCGCCAGCAGAGGGGGGGGCTCCTACAATGAGCAGTACTTC. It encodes CASRGGGSYNEQYF.

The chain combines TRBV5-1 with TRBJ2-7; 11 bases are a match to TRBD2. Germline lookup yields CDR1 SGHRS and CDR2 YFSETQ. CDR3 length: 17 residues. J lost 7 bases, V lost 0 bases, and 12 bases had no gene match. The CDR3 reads CASSLGSSGGHDNEQYF. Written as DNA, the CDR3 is TGCGCCAGCAGCTTGGGGTCTAGCGGGGGGCACGACAATGAGCAGTACTTC.

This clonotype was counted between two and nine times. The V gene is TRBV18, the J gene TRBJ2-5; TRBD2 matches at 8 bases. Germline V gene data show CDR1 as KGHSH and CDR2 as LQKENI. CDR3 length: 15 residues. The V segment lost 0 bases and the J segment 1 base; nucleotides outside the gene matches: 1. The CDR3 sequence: CASSPPGTSQETQYF. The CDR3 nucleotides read TGTGCCAGCTCACCACCAGGGACTAGCCAAGAGACCCAGTACTTC.

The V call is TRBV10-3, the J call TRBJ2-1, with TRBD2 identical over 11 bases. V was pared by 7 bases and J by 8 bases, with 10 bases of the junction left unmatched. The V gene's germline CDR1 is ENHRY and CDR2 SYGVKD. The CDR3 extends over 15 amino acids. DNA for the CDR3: TGTGCCATCAAAATCACTAGCGGGAGATTTGATGAGCAGTTCTTC. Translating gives CAIKITSGRFDEQFF.

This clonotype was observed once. CDR3 sequence reads: CASSQDSRVGGNEQFF. DNA of the CDR3: TGTGCCAGCAGCCAAGATTCAAGGGTTGGTGGCAATGAGCAGTTCTTC. The genes are TRBV3-1 and TRBJ2-1; no firm D call. Trimming removed 0 bases at V and 6 bases at J, with 15 bases between. The CDR3 extends over 16 amino acids. Germline loops: CDR1 LGHDT, CDR2 YNNKEL (reference sequence).

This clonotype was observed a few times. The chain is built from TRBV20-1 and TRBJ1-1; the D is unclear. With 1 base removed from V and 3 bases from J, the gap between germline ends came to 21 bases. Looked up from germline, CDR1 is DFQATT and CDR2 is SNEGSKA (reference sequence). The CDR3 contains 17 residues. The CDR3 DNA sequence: TGCAGTGCTAGAGGTCCGTTTGGACGAGCGATCCACACTGAAGCTTTCTTT. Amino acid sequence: CSARGPFGRAIHTEAFF.

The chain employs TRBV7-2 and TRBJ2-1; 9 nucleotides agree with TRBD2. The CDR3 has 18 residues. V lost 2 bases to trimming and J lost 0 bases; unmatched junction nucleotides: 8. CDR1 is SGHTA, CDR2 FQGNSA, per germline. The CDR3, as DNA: TGTGCCAGCAGCTTATCGACTAGCGGAACGAGCTCCTACAATGAGCAGTTCTTC. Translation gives CASSLSTSGTSSYNEQFF.

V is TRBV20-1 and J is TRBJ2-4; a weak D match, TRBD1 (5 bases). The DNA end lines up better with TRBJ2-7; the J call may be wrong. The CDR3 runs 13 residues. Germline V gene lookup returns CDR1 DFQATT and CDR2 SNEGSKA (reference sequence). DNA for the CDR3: TGCAGTGCTAGAGGGACAACCGGGTCCGAGCAGTACTTC. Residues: CSARGTTGSEQYF.

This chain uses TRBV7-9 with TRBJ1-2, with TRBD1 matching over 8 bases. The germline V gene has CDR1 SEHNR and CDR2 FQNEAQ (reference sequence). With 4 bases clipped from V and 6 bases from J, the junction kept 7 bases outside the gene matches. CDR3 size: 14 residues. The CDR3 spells CASSWSGGENGYTF. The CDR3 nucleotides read TGTGCCAGCAGCTGGTCAGGGGGCGAGAATGGCTACACCTTC.

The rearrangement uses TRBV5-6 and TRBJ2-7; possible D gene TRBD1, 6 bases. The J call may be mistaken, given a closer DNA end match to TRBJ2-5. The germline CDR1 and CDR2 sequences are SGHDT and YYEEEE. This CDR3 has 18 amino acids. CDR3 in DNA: TGTGCCAGCAGCTTGGAAAGGGGAATCAGGGGAACTACGGAGACCCAGTACTTC. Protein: CASSLERGIRGTTETQYF.

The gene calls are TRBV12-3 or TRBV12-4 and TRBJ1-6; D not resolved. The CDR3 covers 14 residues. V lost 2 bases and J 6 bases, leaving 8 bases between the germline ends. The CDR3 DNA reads TGTGCCAGCAGTTTACATCCCAGTAATTCACCCCTCCACTTT. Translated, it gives CASSLHPSNSPLHF.

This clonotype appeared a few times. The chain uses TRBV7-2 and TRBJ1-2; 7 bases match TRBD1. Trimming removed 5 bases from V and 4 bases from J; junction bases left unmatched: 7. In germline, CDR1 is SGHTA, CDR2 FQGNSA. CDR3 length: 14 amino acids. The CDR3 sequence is CASSPNRGGYGYTF. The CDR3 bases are TGTGCCAGCAGCCCTAACAGGGGCGGCTATGGCTACACCTTC.

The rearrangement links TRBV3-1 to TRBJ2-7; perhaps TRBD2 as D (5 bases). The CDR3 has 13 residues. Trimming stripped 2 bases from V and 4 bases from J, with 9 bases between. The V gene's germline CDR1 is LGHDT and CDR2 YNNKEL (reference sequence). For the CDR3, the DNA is TGTGCCAGCAGCCAAAAGCTAGCTTACGAGCAGTACTTC. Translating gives CASSQKLAYEQYF.

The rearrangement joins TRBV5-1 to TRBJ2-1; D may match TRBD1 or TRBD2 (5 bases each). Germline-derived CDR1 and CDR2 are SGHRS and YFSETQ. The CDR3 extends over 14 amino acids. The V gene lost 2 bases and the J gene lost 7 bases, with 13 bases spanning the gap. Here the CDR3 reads CASSFGDWGNEQFF. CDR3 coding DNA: TGCGCCAGCAGCTTTGGCGACTGGGGGAATGAGCAGTTCTTC. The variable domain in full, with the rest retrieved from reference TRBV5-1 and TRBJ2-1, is KAGVTQTPRYLIKTRGQQVTLSCSPISGHRSVSWYQQTPGQGLQFLFEYFSETQRNKGNFPGRFSGRQFSNSRSEMNVSTLELGDSALYLCASSFGDWGNEQFFGPGTRLTVL.

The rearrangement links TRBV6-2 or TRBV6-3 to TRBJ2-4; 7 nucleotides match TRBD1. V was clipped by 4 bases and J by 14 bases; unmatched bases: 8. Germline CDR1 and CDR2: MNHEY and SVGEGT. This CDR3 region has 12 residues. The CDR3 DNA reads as TGTGCCAGCAGTTCGGGACAGCCCCGAGAGTACTTC. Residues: CASSSGQPREYF.

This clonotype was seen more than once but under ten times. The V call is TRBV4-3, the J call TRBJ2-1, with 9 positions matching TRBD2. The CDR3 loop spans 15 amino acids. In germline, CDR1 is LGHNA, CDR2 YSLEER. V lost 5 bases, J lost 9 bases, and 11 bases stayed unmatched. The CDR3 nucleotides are TGCGCCAGCAGCGAATTAGGACTAGCGTCAAGTGAGCAGTTCTTC. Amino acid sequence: CASSELGLASSEQFF.

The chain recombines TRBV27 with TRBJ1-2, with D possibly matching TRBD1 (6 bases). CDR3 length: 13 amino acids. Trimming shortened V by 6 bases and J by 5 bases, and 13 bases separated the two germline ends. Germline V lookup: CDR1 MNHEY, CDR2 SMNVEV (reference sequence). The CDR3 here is CASSQNQGYGYTF. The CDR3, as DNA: TGTGCCAGCAGCCAAAATCAGGGGTATGGCTACACCTTC.

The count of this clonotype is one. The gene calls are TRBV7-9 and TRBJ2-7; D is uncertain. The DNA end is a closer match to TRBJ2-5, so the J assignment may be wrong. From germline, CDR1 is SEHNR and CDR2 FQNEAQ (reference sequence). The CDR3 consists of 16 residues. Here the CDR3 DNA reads TGTGCCAGCAGCTTAGCCGGACGTCCGGTCGGGGAGACCCAGTACTTC. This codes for CASSLAGRPVGETQYF.

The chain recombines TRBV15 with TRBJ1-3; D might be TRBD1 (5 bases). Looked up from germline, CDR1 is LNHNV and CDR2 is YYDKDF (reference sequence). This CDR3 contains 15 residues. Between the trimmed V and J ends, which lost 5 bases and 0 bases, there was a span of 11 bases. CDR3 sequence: CATSWAGSSGNTIYF. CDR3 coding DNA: TGTGCCACCAGCTGGGCAGGGAGCTCTGGAAACACCATATATTTT.